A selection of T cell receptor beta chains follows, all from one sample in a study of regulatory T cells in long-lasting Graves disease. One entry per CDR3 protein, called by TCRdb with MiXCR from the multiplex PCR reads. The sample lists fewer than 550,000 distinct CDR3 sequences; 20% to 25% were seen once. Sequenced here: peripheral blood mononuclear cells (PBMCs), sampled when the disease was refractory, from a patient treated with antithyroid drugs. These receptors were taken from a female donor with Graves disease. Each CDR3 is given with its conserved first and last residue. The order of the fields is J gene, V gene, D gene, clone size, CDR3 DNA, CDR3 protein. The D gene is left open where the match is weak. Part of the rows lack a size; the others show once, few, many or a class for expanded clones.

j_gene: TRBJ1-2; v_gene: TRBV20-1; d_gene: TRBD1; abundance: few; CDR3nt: TGCAGTGCTAGGTCGGACAGGGCTGTATCGGCTGGCTACACCTTC; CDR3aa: CSARSDRAVSAGYTF
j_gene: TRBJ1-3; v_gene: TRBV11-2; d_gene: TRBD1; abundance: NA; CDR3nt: TGTGCCAGCAGCACCTTCCGGGGACAGGGAAACACCATATATTTT; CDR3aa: CASSTFRGQGNTIYF
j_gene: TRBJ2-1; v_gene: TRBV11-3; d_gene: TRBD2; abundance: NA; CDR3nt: TGTGCCAGCAGCTCCAGGTTAGCTAGCGGGATTGATGAGCAGTTCTTC; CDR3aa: CASSSRLASGIDEQFF
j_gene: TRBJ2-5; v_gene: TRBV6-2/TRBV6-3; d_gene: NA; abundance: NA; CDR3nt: TGTGCCAGCAGTTCAACTGGACCTCCAGGGGGGGAGACCCAGTACTTC; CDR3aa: CASSSTGPPGGETQYF
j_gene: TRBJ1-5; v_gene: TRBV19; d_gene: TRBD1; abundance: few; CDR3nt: TGTGCCAGTACTCCGACAGGGCCGCAAGGGCCCCAGCATTTT; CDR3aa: CASTPTGPQGPQHF
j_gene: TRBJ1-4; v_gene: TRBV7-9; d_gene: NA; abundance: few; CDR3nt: TGTGCCAGCAGCTTCGCCGGGAGCGCGGAGGAAAAACTGTTTTTT; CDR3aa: CASSFAGSAEEKLFF
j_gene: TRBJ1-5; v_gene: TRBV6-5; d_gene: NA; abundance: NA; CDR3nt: TGTGCCAGCAGTTACGGCTATAGCAATCAGCCCCAGCATTTT; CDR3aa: CASSYGYSNQPQHF
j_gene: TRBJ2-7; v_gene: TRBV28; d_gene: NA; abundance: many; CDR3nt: TGTGCCAGCAGTTTATCCTCAAACAGTGGCTACGAGCAGTACTTC; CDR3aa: CASSLSSNSGYEQYF
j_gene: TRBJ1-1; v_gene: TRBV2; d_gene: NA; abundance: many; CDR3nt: TGTGCCAGCAGCAGAATCGACAGGATATCTGAAGCTTTCTTT; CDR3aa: CASSRIDRISEAFF
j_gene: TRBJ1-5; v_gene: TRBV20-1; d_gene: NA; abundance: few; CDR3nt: TGCAGTGCTCAGGAACAGATTCTAAATCAGCCCCAGCATTTT; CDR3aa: CSAQEQILNQPQHF
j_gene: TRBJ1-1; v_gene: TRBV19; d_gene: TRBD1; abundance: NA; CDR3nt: TGTGCCAGTAGTAATTCCCGTGGACAGGGCCACACTGAAGCTTTCTTT; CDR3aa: CASSNSRGQGHTEAFF
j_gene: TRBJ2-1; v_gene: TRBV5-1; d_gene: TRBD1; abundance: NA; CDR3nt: TGCGCCAGCAGCTCCGACAGGGGGTCCTACAATGAGCAGTTCTTC; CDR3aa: CASSSDRGSYNEQFF
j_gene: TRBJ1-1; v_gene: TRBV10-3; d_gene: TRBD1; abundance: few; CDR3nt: TGTGCCATCAGCGTTACCGGGACAGGTGAAGCTTTCTTT; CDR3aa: CAISVTGTGEAFF
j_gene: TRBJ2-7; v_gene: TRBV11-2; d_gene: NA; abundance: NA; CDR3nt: TGTGCCAGCATCCCAGGACTCCACACGACCTACGAGCAGTACTTC; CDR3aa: CASIPGLHTTYEQYF
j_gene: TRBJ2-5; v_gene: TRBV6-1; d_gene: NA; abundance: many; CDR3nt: TGTGCCACGATTTCGATCTACGGGGGACAAGAGACCCAGTACTTC; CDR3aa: CATISIYGGQETQYF
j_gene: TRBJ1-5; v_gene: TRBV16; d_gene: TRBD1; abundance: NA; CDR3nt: TGTGCCAGCAGCCAAATTGACACAGGGGCCAATCAGCCCCAGCATTTT; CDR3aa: CASSQIDTGANQPQHF
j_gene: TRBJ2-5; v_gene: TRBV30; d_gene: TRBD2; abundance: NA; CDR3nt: TGTGCCTGGAGCGGGGGGGCACTACAAGAGACCCAGTACTTC; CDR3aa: CAWSGGALQETQYF
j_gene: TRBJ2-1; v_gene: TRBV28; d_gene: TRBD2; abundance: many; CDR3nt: TGTGCCAGCAGTTCGAGGCCGGGACTAGCGGGCCTCTACAATGAGCAGTTCTTC; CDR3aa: CASSSRPGLAGLYNEQFF
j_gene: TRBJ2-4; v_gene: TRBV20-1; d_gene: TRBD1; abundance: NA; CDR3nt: TGCAGTGCTAGAGAACAGGGGGCTGAAAACATTCAGTACTTC; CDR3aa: CSAREQGAENIQYF
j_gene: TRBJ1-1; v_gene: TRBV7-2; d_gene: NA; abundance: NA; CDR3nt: TGTGCCAGCAGCCGCGATATACTCATGAACACTGAAGCTTTCTTT; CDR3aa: CASSRDILMNTEAFF
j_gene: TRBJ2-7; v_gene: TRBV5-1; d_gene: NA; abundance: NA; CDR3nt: TGCGCCAGCAGCTTGGGTCCCCCAGGGGTTTCCTACGAGCAGTACTTC; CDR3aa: CASSLGPPGVSYEQYF
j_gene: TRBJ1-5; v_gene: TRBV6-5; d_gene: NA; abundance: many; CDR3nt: TGTGCCAGCAGTTATACGGGAACGAGGGGGCCCCAGCATTTT; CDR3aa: CASSYTGTRGPQHF
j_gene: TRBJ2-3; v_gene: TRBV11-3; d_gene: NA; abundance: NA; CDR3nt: TGTGCCAGCAGCTTAAGATTCGGGAGAGACACAGATACGCAGTATTTT; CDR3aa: CASSLRFGRDTDTQYF
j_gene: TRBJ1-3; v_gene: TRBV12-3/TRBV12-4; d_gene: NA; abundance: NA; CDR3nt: TGTGCCAGCAGTTTAGGCCTCGATGGAAACACCATATATTTT; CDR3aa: CASSLGLDGNTIYF
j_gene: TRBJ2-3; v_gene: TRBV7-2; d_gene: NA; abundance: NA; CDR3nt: TGTGCCAGCAGCTTAGGGCTGGTCGATACGCAGTATTTT; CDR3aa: CASSLGLVDTQYF
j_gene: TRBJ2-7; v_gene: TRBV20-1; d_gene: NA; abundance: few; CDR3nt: TGCAGTGCTAGAGATCCGGAGGTCTCCTACGAGCAGTACTTC; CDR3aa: CSARDPEVSYEQYF
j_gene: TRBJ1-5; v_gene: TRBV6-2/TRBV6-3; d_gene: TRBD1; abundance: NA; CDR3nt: TGTGCCAGCAGTTACGACAGGGCTGGTCAGCCCCAGCATTTT; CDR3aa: CASSYDRAGQPQHF
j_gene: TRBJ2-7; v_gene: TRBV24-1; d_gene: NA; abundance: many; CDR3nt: TGTGCCACCAGTGATTTAACGGGGGAGCAGTACTTC; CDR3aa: CATSDLTGEQYF
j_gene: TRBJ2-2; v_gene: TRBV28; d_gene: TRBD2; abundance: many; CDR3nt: TGTGCCAGCCTAGCGGTGAACACCGGGGAGCTGTTTTTT; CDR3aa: CASLAVNTGELFF
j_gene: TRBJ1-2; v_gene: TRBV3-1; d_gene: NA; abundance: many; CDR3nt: TGTGCCAGCAGCCAAGAATATGCGGATGGCTACACCTTC; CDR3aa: CASSQEYADGYTF
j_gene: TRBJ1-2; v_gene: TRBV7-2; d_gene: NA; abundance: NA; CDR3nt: TGTGCCAGCAGCTTAGCGACAGCAGCTAACTATGGCCACACCTTC; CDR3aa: CASSLATAANYGHTF
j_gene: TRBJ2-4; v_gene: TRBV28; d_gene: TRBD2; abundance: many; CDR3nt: TGTGCCAGCACCCATCTAGGCGGGGGAGCCAAAAACATTCAGTACTTC; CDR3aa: CASTHLGGGAKNIQYF
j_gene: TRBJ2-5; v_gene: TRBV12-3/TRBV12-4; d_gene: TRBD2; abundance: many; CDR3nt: TGTGCCAGCAGTTGGGTAGCGGGAGCGCAAGAGACCCAGTACTTC; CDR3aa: CASSWVAGAQETQYF
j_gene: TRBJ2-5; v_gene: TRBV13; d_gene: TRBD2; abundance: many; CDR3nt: TGTGCCAGCAGCCCGCAGCGGGGGGGGAGAGAGACCCAGTACTTC; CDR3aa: CASSPQRGGRETQYF
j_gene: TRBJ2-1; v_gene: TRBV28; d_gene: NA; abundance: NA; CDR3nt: TGTGCCAGCACCGCACAGCTTGCGAGCAATGAGCAGTTCTTC; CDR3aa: CASTAQLASNEQFF
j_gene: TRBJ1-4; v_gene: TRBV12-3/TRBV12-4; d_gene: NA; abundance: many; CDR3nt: TGTGCCAGCAGTGCCACGTTAGTAGCAACTAATGAAAAACTGTTTTTT; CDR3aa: CASSATLVATNEKLFF
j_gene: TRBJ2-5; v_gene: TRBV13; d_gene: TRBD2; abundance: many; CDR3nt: TGTGCCAGCAGCTCCGCGGGGGTTTTCCAAGAGACCCAGTACTTC; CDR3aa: CASSSAGVFQETQYF
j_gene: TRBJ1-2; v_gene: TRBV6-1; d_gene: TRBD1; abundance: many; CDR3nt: TGTGCCAGCAAGAGGACAGGGGGCGGGTATGGCTACACCTTC; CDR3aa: CASKRTGGGYGYTF
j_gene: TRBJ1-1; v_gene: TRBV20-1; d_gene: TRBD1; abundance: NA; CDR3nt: TGCAGTGCTAGACCACGACAGGGGGCGAGGACTGAAGCTTTCTTT; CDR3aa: CSARPRQGARTEAFF
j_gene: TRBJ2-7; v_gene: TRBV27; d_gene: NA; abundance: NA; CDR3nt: TGTGCCAGCAGTTCCCGGGAGGGGGCGTCCTACGAGCAGTACTTC; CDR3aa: CASSSREGASYEQYF
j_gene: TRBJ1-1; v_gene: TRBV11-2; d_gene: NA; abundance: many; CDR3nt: TGTGCCAGCAGCAAGGGGGGGTACACTGAAGCTTTCTTT; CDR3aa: CASSKGGYTEAFF
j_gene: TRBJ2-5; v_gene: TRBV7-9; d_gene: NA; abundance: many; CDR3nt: TGTGCCAGCAGCTTCGAGGTGGTCCAAGAGACCCAGTACTTC; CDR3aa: CASSFEVVQETQYF
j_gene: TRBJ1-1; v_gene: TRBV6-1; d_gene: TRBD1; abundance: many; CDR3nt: TGTGCCAGCAACCTGGGGACAGGGGGTTACATGAACACTGAAGCTTTCTTT; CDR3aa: CASNLGTGGYMNTEAFF
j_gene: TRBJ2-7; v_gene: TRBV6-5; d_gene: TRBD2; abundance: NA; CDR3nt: TGTGCCAGCAGTTACCTAGGACTAGCGGGAGTCAGAGACGAGCAGTACTTC; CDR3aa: CASSYLGLAGVRDEQYF
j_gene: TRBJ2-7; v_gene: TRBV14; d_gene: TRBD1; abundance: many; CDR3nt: TGTGCCAGCAGCCAAGATTGGGACAGGGCAGCCGAGCAGTACTTC; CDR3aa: CASSQDWDRAAEQYF
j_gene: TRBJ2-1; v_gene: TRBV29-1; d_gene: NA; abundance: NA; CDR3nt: TGCAGCGTTGAAACGGAAAGCGACTCCTACAATGAGCAGTTCTTC; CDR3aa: CSVETESDSYNEQFF
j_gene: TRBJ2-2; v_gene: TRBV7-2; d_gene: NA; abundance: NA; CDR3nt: TGTGCCAGCAGCTTGGCCGGGAGTAGTACCGGGGAGCTGTTTTTT; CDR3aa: CASSLAGSSTGELFF
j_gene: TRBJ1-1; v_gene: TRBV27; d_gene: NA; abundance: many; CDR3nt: TGTGCCAGCAGTTTACTGGGGATGGGGACTGAAGCTTTCTTT; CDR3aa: CASSLLGMGTEAFF
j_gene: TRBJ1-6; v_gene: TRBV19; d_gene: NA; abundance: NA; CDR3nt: TGTGCCAGTAGTTTTACTGTCCTGGGTCTGAATTCACCCCTCCACTTT; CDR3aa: CASSFTVLGLNSPLHF
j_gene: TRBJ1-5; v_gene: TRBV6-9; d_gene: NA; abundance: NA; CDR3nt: TGTGCCAGCAGTTACCAACCCCCCTCAATCAGCTCCCAGCATTTT; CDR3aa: CASSYQPPSISSQHF
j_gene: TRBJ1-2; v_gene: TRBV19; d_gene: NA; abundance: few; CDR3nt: TGTGCCAGTAGTACCAACCCTAACAACTATGGCTACACCTTC; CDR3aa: CASSTNPNNYGYTF
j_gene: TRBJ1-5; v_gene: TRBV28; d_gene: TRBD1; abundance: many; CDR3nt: TGTGCCAGCAGTTCCCCAGGGGGCGGCAATCAGCCCCAGCATTTT; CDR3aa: CASSSPGGGNQPQHF
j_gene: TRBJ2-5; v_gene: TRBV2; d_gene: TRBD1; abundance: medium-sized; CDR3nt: TGTGCCAGCAGTTCCGACAGGGGAGAGACCCAGTACTTC; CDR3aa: CASSSDRGETQYF
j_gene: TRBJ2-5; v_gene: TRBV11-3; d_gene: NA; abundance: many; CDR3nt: TGTGCCAGCAGCTCAATAGCGTCTCAAGAGACCCAGTACTTC; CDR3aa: CASSSIASQETQYF
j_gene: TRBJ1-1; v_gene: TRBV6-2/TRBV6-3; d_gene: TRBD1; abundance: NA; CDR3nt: TGTGCCAGCAGCCACCGGCCAGGGGGCGCGTTGAACACTGAAGCTTTCTTT; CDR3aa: CASSHRPGGALNTEAFF